The 6 T cell receptor beta chains below were found in one sample sequenced in a study of OX40 agonist ivuxolimab in advanced cancers. Produced via immunoSEQ multiplex PCR; TCRdb's table is partial and in-frame only. Of about 48,000 clones in the sample, 70% to 85% are singletons; the top ten hold 1% to 1.3%. The sample was CD4+ or CD8+ T cells sorted from blood, taken in a trial of the OX40 agonist ivuxolimab. The receptor source for this set is an adult with an advanced solid tumor such as melanoma, head and neck, liver or kidney cancer.

The chain joins TRBV30 to TRBJ1-2; D might be TRBD1 (5 bases). Germline V gene sequence: CDR1 GTSNPN, CDR2 SVGIG (reference sequence). The CDR3 spans 12 residues. The ends were cut back, 2 bases at V and 7 bases at J, with 11 bases in the middle. The CDR3 spells CAWSSGVGGYTF. DNA for the CDR3: TGTGCCTGGAGTTCGGGGGTTGGTGGCTACACCTTC.

V and J are TRBV7-2 and TRBJ2-1, with 9 nucleotides matching TRBD1. There are 14 residues in the CDR3. J gave up 8 bases and V 4 bases, and 6 bases lay outside the gene matches. Germline assignment: CDR1 SGHTA and CDR2 FQGNSA. The CDR3 sequence is CASSSHRGRDEQFF. In DNA form, the CDR3 reads TGTGCCAGCAGCTCACACAGGGGGCGCGATGAGCAGTTCTTC.

The chain is built from TRBV7-9 and TRBJ2-5; TRBD1 matches at 8 bases. The CDR3 is 14 amino acids. The germline CDR1 and CDR2 sequences are SEHNR and FQNEAQ (reference sequence). V shed 4 bases and J 3 bases; nucleotides not matched to a gene: 4. The CDR3 reads CASSWTGLEETQYF. The CDR3 region has the DNA TGTGCCAGCAGCTGGACAGGGCTCGAAGAGACCCAGTACTTC.

This chain links TRBV12-5 with TRBJ2-3, with 9 bases identical to TRBD2. The CDR3 extends over 16 amino acids. The germline V gene has CDR1 LGHNT and CDR2 FRNRAP. The junction had 6 bases not matched to a gene; V was cut back by 1 base and J by 4 bases. Here the CDR3 reads CASGLAHSGSPDTQYF. CDR3 nucleotides: TGTGCTAGTGGTTTGGCCCATAGCGGGAGCCCAGATACGCAGTATTTT.

This clone was detected only a few times. The rearrangement uses TRBV30 and TRBJ1-2, with no clear D. The V end was cut by 4 bases, the J end by 5 bases, with 14 bases between. The germline CDR1 and CDR2 sequences are GTSNPN and SVGIG (reference sequence). The length of the CDR3 is 13 residues. This CDR3 is CAWNPLLGYGYTF. The CDR3 DNA reads as TGTGCCTGGAACCCCCTTTTGGGATATGGCTACACCTTC.

The rearrangement uses TRBV4-1 and TRBJ1-1; tentative D call: TRBD1 (5 bases). Germline CDR1 reads MGHRA; CDR2 reads YSYEKL. The CDR3 length is 15 residues. V was pared by 2 bases and J by 2 bases, with 12 bases between. The CDR3 sequence is CASSQTGRANTEAFF. CDR3 DNA: TGCGCCAGCAGCCAAACGGGACGGGCAAACACTGAAGCTTTCTTT.